This T cell receptor beta chain was obtained from a study of cytomegalovirus exposure and HLA in healthy donors. General study points: In vitro assays verified that three CMV-associated chains recognized CMV antigens specifically. TCR beta V- and J-gene trimming was later associated with a missense DCLRE1C variant. Reports described diagnosis of cytomegalovirus status by the classifier as highly specific and sensitive.

PCR used 60 Vbeta primers and 13 Jbeta primers. Repertoires were generated with immunoSEQ multiplex PCR, while TCRdb's copy carries only in-frame clones and drops some. The sample shows some 150,000 clones, more than 65% of them seen only once. Per the germline V gene, CDR1 is SGHRS and CDR2 is YFSETQ. V was pared by 5 bases and J by 1 base, with 9 bases between. The CDR3 covers 13 residues. Turning to this clone: Its target is unknown.

This TCR was recovered from a man aged 45-60 years in good health and CMV-seropositive. This chain connects TRBV5-1 to TRBJ1-2, with a tentative D call TRBD1 (5 bases). Specimen: PBMCs. The CDR3 nucleotides read TGCGCCAGCAGTCCAGACAGTAACTATGGCTACACCTTC. Its protein product is CASSPDSNYGYTF.